The T cell receptor beta chain under discussion was sequenced for a study of T cells in Graves' hyperthyroidism and ophthalmopathy. General study findings and limits: Most clonotypes that expanded in the thyroid above 0.001 also showed up in blood.

Each 10 ml fresh peripheral blood draw supplied the PBMCs. In regard to this clonotype: What it binds is not known.

Researchers took RNA transcripts and amplified the TCR beta CDR3 regions from them. First-round RT-PCR with HTBI primers amplified the TCR CDR3 region. Each CDR3 protein is one row after TCRdb ran MiXCR on the multiplex PCR reads. The table has hundreds of thousands of distinct CDR3 sequences, 35% seen once. This CDR3 is built from 14 residues. Germline-derived CDR1 and CDR2 are SEHNR and FQNEAQ (reference sequence). V gave up 4 bases and J gave up 8 bases; unmatched junction bases: 9. Sequencing input: blood. This chain links TRBV7-9 with TRBJ1-2, with 8 bases matching TRBD1. This receptor was obtained from a middle-aged woman with Graves' hyperthyroidism. This CDR3 is CASSSMRQGRGYTF. CDR3 coding DNA: TGTGCCAGCAGCTCAATGAGACAGGGGCGAGGCTACACCTTC. The complete variable domain, with remaining parts taken from reference TRBV7-9 and TRBJ1-2, reads DTGVSQNPRHKITKRGQNVTFRCDPISEHNRLYWYRQTLGQGPEFLTYFQNEAQLEKSRLLSDRFSAERPKGSFSTLEIQRTEQGDSAMYLCASSSMRQGRGYTFGSGTRLTVV.